This entry is about one TCR beta chain. The junction shows a germline mismatch at one end, possibly a read error. The record originates from a study of tumor-infiltrating lymphocytes in primary liver carcinoma. Using a constant-region primer together with ProtoScript II reverse transcriptase, TCR beta cDNA was made from 500 ng of total RNA. Each TCR beta library was derived from three nested multiplex PCR rounds that employed slightly modified ARM-PCR. Primers for the first two PCR rounds were TRBV1-TRBV30 forward primers and a C-beta reverse primer (approximately 10 cycles per round). In TCRdb, the multiplex PCR reads were re-called with MiXCR into one record per CDR3 protein. This sample has roughly 49,000 distinct CDR3 sequences, with around 77% found just once. Germline CDR1 and CDR2: SGHDT and YYEEEE. CDR3 length: 15 amino acids. RNA and DNA were co-extracted from roughly 20-30 mg of unsorted bulk tissue.

Sequences were obtained from liver tumor tissue from sampling region 5. Subset in this sample: tumor region T5, tumor centre. This sequence was found in a man aged 35-49 years with primary liver carcinoma and hepatitis B virus infection. The V gene is TRBV5-6, the J gene TRBJ2-2; possibly TRBD1 for D (5 bases). The DNA for the CDR3 is TGTGCCAGCAGCTTGTGGGGCAGAGCCATCTGGGAACTGTTTTTT. Its translation is CASSLWGRAIWELFF.